The sequence of this T cell receptor (beta chain) was determined in a study of T cell responses to AZD1222 COVID-19 vaccine. General study results and limits: Unmutated regions of variants are reportedly targeted by nearly half of spike-specific TCRs. Only 5 or 6 people who got AZD1222 tested seropositive at baseline. Vaccine-related CD4 TCRs covered spike, predominating at 160-218 and 743-854. Clonal diversity was possibly underestimated; the donors were predominantly white British and more often female.

This CDR3 comprises 15 residues. The germline gives CDR1 MDHEN, CDR2 SYDVKM. Trimming took 6 bases from V and 4 from J, leaving 13 bases between them. Sequencing was performed with immunoSEQ multiplex PCR; in TCRdb, only in-frame clones are kept and a portion is missing. This sample yields approximately 160,000 clones, of which roughly 93% are seen a single time; around 0.9% belongs to the top ten. Points on this clone: Its target is not known.

The sample here was peripheral blood, taken on day 0 of AZD1222 vaccination. This receptor was identified in an adult in good health. The chain uses TRBV28 and TRBJ1-6; a weak D match, TRBD1 (6 bases). Here the CDR3 reads CASSQDSLYNSPLHF. CDR3 sequence (DNA): TGTGCCAGCAGCCAGGACAGCCTTTATAATTCACCCCTCCACTTT.